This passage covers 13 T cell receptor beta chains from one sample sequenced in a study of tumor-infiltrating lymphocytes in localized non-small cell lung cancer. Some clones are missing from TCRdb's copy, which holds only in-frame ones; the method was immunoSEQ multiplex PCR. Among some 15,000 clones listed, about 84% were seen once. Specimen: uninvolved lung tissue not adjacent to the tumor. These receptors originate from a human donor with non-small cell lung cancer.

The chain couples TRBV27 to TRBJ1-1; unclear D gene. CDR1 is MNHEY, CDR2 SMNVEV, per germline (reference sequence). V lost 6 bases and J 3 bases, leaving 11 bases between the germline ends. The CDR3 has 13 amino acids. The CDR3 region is CASSPYEDTEAFF. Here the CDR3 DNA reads TGTGCCAGCAGCCCCTATGAGGACACTGAAGCTTTCTTT.

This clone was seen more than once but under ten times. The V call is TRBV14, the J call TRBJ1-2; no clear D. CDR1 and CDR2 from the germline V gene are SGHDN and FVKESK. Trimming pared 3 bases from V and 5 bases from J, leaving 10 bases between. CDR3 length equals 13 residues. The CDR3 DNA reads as TGTGCCAGCAGCCACGGACCCACGTATGGCTACACCTTC. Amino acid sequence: CASSHGPTYGYTF.

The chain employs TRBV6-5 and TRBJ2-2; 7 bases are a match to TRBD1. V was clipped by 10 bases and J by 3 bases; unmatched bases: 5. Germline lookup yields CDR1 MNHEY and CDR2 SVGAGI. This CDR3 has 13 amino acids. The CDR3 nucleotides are TGTGCCACCTACAGGGGAGACACCGGGGAGCTGTTTTTT. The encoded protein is CATYRGDTGELFF.

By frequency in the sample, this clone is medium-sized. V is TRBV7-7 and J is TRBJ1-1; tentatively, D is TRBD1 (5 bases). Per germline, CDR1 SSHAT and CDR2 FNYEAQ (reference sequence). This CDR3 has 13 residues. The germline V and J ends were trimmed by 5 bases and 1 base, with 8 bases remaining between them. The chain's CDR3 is CASSLDRNTEAFF. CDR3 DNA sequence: TGTGCCAGCAGCCTAGACAGGAACACTGAAGCTTTCTTT.

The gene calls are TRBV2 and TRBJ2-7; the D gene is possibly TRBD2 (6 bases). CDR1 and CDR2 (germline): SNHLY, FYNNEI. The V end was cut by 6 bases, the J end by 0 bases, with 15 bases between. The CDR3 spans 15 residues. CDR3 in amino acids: CASRGLDYSSYEQYF. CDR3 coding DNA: TGTGCCAGCAGGGGGTTGGACTATAGCTCCTACGAGCAGTACTTC.

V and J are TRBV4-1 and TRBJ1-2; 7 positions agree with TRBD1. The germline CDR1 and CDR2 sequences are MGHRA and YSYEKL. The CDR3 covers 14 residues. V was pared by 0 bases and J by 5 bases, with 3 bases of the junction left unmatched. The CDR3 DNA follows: TGCGCCAGCAGCCAAGAGGGACAGTCTTATGGCTACACCTTC. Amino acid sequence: CASSQEGQSYGYTF.

The CDR3 bases are TGCGCCAGCAGCTTTCCTGATAAGGAGACCCAGTACTTC. Residues: CASSFPDKETQYF. The chain has TRBV5-1 and TRBJ2-5; D is uncertain. The CDR3 has 13 residues. In germline, CDR1 is SGHRS, CDR2 YFSETQ. Trimming removed 2 bases at V and 5 bases at J, with 10 bases between.

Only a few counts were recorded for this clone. The CDR3 bases are TGCGCCAGCAGCTTGAACAGGGGGGAAGCTTTCTTT. Translating it yields CASSLNRGEAFF. This chain uses TRBV5-1 with TRBJ1-1; 8 nucleotides align to TRBD1. There are 12 residues in the CDR3. The V gene end was trimmed by 1 base and the J gene end by 8 bases; junction bases not matched to a gene: 1. CDR1 SGHRS and CDR2 YFSETQ come from the germline V gene. The complete variable domain, with remaining parts taken from reference TRBV5-1 and TRBJ1-1, reads KAGVTQTPRYLIKTRGQQVTLSCSPISGHRSVSWYQQTPGQGLQFLFEYFSETQRNKGNFPGRFSGRQFSNSRSEMNVSTLELGDSALYLCASSLNRGEAFFGQGTRLTVV.

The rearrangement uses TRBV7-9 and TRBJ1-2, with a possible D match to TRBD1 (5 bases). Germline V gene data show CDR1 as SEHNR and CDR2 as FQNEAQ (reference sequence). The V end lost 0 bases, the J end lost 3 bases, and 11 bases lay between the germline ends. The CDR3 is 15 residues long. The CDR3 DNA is TGTGCCAGCAGCTTAGCACCAGGGTACCACTATGGCTACACCTTC. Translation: CASSLAPGYHYGYTF.

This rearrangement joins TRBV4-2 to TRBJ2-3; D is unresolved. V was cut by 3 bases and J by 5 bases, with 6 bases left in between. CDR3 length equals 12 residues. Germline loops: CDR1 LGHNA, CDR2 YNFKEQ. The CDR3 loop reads CASSQGEDTQYF. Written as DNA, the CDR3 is TGTGCCAGCAGCCAGGGCGAAGATACGCAGTATTTT.

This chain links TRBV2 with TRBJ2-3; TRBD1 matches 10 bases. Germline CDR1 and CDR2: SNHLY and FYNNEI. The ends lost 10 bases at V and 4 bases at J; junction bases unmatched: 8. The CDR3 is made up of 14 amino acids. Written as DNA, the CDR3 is TGTGCCACCTCCCGGGACAGGGGTTCAGATACGCAGTATTTT. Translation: CATSRDRGSDTQYF.

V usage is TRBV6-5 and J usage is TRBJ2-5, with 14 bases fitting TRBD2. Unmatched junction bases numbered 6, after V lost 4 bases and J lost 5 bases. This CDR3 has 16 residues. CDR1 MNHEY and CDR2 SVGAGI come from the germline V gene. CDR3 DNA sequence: TGTGCCAGCAGTTGGGGGACTAGCGGGAGTTTTGAGACCCAGTACTTC. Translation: CASSWGTSGSFETQYF.

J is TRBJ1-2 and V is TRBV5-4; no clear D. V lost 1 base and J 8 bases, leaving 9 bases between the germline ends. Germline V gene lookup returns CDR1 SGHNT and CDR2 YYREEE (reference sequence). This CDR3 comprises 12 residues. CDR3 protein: CASSLKLGGYTF. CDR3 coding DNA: TGTGCCAGCAGCTTGAAGCTGGGAGGCTACACCTTC.